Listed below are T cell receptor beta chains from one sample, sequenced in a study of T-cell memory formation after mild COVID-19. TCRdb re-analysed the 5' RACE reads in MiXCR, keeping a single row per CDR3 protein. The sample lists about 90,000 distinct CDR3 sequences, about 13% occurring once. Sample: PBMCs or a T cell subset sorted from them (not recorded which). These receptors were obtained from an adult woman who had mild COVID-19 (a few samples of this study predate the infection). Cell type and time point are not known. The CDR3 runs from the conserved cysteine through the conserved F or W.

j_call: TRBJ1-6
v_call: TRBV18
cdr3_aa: CASSQTPWPDWDSPLHF

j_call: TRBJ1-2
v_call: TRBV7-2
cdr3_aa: CASSLDSTVYGYTF

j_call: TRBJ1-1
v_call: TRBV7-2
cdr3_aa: CASSLEGLVYTEAFF

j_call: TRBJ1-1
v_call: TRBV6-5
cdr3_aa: CATEHDRGGTEAFF

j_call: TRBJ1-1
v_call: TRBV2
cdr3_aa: CASLGYTGPGTEAFF

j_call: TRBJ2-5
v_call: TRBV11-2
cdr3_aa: CASSLGSGEETQYF

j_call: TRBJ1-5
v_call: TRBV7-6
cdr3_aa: CASSPFRGRDQPQHF

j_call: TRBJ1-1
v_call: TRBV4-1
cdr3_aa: CASSQDSTGNTEAFF

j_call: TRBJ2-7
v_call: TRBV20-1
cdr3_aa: CSARPQGSEQYF

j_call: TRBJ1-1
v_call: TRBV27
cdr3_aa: CASSLSSYQNGVNTEAFF

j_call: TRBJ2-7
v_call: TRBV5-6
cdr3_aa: CASSFTSGAYEQYF

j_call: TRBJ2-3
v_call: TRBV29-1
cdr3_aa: CSVEELGATDTQYF

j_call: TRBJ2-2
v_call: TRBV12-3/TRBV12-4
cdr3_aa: CASSLALTAGGPVDGELFF

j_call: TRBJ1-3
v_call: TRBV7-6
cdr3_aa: CASSSTVGNTIYF

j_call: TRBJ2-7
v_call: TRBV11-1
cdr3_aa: CASSLEARLAGGHEQYF

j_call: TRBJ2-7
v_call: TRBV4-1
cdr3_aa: CASSQGGSGTAYYEQYF

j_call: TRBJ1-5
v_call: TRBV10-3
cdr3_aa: CAISRDNNQPQHF

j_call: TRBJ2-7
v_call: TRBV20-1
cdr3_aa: CSARGHSSYEQYF

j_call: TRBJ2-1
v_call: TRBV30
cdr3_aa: CAGGFGQGGDEQFF

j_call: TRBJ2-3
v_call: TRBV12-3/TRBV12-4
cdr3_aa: CASSHPGGASDTQYF

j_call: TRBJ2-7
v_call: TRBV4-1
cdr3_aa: CASSQATADYEQYF

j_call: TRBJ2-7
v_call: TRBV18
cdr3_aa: CASPRFDRDPYEQYF

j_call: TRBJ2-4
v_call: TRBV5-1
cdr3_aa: CASSSGTGLAKNIQYF

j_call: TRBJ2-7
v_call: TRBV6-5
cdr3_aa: CASSYTAAPYEQYF

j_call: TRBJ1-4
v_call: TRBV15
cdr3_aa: CATSRFRDRGEKLFF

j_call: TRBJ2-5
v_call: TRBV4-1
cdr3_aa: CASSPMDSSLAQETQYF

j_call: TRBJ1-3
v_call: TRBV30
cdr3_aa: CAWSVETYGNTIYF

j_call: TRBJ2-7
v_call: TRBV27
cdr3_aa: CASSLAGVHYEQYF

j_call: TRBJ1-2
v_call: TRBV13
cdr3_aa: CASSLGLRQGDYGYTF

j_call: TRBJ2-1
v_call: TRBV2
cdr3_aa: CASSEQGYNEQFF

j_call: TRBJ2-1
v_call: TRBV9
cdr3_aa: CASSVEDNEQFF

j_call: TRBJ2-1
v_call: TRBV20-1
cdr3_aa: CSARDLVLAGPPTEVQFF

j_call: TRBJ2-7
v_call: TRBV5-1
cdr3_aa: CASSSRLLDNSYEQYF

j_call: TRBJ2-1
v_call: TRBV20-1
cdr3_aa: CSARDTVAEIAYNEQFF

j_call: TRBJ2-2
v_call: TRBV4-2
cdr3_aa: CASSQSSPRNTGELFF

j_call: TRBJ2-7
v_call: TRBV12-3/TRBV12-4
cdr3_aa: CASKLTGFVGDEQYF

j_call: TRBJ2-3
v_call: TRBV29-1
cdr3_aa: CSVEGWSGRATDTQYF

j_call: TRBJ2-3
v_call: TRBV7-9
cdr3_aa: CASSLPRSQSTDTQYF

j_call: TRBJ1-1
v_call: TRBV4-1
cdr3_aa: CASMQNTEAFF

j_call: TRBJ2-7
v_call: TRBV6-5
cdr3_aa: CASSPLGGDEQYF

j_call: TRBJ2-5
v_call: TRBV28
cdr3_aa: CASSFRSGEETQYF

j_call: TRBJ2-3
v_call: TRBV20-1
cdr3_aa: CSARDQAGGDTDTQYF

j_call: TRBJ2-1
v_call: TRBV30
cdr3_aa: CAWSVLPEEQFF

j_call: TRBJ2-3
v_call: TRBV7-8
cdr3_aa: CASSWTAGGITDTQYF

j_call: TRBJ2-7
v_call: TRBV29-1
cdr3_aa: CSVSQGAYEQYF

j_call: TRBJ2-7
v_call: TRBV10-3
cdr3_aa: CAISESAGGSNEQYF

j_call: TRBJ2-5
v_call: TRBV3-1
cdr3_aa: CASSHRGTNSAQYF

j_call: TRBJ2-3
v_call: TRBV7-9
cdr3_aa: CASSSTEGTQYF

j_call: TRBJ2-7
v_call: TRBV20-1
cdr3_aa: CSARETGGYEQYF

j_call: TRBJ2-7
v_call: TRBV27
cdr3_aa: CASRDGAAYEQYF

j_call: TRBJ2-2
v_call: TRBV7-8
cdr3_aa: CASSLANGELFF

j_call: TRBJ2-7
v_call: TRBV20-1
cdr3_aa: CSARDGPMAYEQYF

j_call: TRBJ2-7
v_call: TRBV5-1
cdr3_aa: CASSGGTYEQYF

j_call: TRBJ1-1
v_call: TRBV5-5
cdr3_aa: CASSSVSLNTEAFF

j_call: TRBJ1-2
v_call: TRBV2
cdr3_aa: CASSLLGQGEDGYTF

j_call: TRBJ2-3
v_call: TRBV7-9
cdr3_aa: CASSFVAGVDTQYF

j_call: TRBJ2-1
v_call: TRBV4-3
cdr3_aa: CASSPTALAGVNEQFF

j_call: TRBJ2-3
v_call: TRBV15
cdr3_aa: CATSRDRVDTQYF

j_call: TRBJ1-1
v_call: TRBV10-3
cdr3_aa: CAISEPGEGAFF

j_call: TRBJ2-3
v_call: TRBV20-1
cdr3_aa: CSARDQWLAGTDTQYF